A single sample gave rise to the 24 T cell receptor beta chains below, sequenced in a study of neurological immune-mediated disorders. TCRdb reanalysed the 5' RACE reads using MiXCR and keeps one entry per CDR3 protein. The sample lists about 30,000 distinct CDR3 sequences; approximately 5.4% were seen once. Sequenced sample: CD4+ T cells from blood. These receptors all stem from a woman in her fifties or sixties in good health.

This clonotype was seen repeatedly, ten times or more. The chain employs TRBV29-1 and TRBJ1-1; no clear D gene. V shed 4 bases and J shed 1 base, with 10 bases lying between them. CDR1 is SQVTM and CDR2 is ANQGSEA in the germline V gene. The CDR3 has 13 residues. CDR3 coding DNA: TGCAGCGTTGGAGTTGGGCGGAACACTGAAGCTTTCTTT. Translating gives CSVGVGRNTEAFF.

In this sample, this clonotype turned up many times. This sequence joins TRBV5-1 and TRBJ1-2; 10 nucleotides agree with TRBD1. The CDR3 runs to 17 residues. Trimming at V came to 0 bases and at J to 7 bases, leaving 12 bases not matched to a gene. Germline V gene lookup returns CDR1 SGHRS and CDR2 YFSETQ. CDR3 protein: CASSLEATGGSGGGYTF. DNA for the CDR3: TGCGCCAGCAGCTTGGAGGCGACAGGGGGCTCTGGTGGTGGCTACACCTTC. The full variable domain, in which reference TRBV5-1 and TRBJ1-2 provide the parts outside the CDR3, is KAGVTQTPRYLIKTRGQQVTLSCSPISGHRSVSWYQQTPGQGLQFLFEYFSETQRNKGNFPGRFSGRQFSNSRSEMNVSTLELGDSALYLCASSLEATGGSGGGYTFGSGTRLTVV.

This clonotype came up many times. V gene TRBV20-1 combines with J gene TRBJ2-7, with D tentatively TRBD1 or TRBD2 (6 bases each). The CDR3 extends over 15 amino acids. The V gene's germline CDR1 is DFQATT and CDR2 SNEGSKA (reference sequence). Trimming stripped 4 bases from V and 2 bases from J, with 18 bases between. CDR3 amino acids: CSATLGGSMTYEQYF. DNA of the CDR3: TGCAGTGCTACGTTGGGGGGCTCGATGACCTACGAGCAGTACTTC.

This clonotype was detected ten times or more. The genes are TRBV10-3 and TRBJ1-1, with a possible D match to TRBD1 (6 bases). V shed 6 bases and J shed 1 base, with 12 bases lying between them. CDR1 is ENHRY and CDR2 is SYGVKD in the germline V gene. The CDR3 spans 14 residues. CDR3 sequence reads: CAIRDRLENTEAFF. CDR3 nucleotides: TGTGCCATCAGAGACAGGTTAGAGAACACTGAAGCTTTCTTT.

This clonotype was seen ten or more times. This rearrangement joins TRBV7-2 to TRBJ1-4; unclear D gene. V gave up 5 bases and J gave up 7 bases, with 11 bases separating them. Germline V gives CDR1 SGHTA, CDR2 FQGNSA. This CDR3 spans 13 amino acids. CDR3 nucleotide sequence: TGTGCCAGCAGCCCGATGTATGGTGAAAAACTGTTTTTT. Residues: CASSPMYGEKLFF.

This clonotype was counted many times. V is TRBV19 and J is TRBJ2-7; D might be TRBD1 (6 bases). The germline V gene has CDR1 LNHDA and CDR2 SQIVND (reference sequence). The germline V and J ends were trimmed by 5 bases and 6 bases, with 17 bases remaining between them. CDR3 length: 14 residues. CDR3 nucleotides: TGTGCCAGTAGTTCGAGGGCACAGGGTTCCGAGCAGTACTTC. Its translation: CASSSRAQGSEQYF.

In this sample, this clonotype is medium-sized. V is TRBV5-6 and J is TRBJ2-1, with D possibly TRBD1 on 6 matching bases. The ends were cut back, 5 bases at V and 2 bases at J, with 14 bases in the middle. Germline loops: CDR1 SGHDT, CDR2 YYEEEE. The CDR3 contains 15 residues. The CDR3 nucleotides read TGTGCCAGCAGTGAATGGACAGTCGCCTACAATGAGCAGTTCTTC. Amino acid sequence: CASSEWTVAYNEQFF. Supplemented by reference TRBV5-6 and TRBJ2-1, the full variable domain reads DAGVTQSPTHLIKTRGQQVTLRCSPKSGHDTVSWYQQALGQGPQFIFQYYEEEERQRGNFPDRFSGHQFPNYSSELNVNALLLGDSALYLCASSEWTVAYNEQFFGPGTRLTVL.

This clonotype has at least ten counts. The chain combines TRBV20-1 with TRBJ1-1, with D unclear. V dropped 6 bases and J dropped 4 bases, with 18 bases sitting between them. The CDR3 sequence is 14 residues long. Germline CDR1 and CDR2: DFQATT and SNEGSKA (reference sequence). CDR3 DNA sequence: TGCAGTGCAAATTTCGGGTTCGCGGGCACTGAAGCTTTCTTT. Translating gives CSANFGFAGTEAFF.

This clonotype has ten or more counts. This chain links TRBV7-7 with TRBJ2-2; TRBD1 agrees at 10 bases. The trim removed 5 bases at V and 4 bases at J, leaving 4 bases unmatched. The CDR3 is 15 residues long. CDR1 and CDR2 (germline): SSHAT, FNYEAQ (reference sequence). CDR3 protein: CASSGRTGGTGELFF. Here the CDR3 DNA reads TGTGCCAGCAGCGGACGGACAGGGGGCACCGGGGAGCTGTTTTTT.

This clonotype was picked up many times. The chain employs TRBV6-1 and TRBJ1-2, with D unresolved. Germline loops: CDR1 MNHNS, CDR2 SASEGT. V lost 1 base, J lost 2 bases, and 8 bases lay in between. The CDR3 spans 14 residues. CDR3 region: CASSEGMGNYGYTF. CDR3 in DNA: TGTGCCAGCAGTGAAGGAATGGGAAACTATGGCTACACCTTC.

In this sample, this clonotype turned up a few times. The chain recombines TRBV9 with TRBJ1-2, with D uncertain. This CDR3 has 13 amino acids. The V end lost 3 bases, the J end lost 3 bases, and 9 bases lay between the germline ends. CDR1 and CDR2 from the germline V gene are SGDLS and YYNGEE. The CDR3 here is CASSETQDYGYTF. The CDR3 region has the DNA TGTGCCAGCAGCGAGACCCAAGACTATGGCTACACCTTC.

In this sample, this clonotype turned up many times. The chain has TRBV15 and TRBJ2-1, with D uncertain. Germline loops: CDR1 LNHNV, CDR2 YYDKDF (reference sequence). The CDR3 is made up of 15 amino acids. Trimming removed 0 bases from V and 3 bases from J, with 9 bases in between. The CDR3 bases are TGTGCCACCAGCAGAGACGACAACCACTACAATGAGCAGTTCTTC. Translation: CATSRDDNHYNEQFF.

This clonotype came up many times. The CDR3: CASGTSGEINTQYF. The CDR3 DNA follows: TGTGCCAGTGGGACTAGCGGCGAGATTAATACGCAGTATTTT. The chain links TRBV28 to TRBJ2-3; 11 nucleotides agree with TRBD2. Unmatched junction bases numbered 9, after V lost 9 bases and J lost 7 bases. The CDR3 is 14 residues long. Germline CDR1 reads MDHEN; CDR2 reads SYDVKM.

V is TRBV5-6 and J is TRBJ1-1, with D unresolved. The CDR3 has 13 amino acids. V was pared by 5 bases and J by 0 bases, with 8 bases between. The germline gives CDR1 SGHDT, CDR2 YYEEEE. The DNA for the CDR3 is TGTGCCAGCAGGCCGTTCATGAACACTGAAGCTTTCTTT. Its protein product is CASRPFMNTEAFF.

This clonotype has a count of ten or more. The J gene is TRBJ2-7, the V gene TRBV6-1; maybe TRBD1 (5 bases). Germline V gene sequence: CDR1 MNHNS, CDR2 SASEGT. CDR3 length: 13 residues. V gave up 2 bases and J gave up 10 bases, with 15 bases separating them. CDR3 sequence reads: CASSEFQGSEQYF. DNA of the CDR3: TGTGCCAGCAGTGAATTTCAGGGATCGGAACAGTACTTC.

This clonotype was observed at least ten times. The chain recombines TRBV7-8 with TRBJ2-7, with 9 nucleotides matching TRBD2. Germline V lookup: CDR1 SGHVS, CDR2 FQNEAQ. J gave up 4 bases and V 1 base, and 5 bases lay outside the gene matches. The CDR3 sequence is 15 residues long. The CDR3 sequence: CASSLDRLAEYEQYF. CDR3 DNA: TGTGCCAGCAGCTTAGATCGACTAGCGGAGTACGAGCAGTACTTC.

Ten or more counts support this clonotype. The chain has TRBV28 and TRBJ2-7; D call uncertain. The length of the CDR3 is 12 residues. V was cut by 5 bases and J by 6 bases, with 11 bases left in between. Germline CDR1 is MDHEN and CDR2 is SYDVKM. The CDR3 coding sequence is TGTGCCAGCAGTATCTGGCAGACCGAGCAGTACTTC. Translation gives CASSIWQTEQYF.

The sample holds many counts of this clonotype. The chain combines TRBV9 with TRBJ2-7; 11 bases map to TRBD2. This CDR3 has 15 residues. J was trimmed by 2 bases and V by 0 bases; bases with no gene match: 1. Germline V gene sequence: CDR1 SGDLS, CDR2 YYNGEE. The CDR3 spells CASSVASGGPYEQYF. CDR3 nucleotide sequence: TGTGCCAGCAGCGTAGCTAGCGGGGGGCCCTACGAGCAGTACTTC.

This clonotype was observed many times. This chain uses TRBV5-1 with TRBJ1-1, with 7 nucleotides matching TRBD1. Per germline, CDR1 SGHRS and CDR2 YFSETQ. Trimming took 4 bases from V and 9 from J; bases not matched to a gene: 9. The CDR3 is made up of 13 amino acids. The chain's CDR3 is CASSPPDRSKAFF. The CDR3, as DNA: TGCGCCAGCAGCCCACCGGACAGGTCTAAAGCTTTCTTT.

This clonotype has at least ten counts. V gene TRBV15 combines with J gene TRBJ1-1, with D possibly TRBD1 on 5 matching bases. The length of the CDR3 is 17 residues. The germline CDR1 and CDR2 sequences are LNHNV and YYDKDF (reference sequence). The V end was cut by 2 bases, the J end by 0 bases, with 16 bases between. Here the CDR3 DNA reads TGTGCCACCAGCAGAAAGGGGTCAGGGAACTTGAACACTGAAGCTTTCTTT. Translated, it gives CATSRKGSGNLNTEAFF.

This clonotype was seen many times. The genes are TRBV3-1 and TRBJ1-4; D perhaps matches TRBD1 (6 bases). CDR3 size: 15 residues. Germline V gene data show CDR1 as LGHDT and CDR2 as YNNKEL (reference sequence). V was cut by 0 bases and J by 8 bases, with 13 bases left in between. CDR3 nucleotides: TGTGCCAGCAGCCAAGATCCAGGGGTGGACGAAAAACTGTTTTTT. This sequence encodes CASSQDPGVDEKLFF.

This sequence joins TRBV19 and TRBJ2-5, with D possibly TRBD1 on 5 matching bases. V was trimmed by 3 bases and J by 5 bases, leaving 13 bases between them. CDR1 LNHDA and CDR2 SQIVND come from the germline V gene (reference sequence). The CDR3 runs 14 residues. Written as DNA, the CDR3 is TGTGCCAGTAGTATCGGAGCAGGGTCGGAGACCCAGTACTTC. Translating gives CASSIGAGSETQYF.

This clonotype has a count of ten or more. The CDR3 DNA sequence: TGCGCCAGCAGCTGGGACAGGGAGGGAGCCAAAAACATTCAGTACTTC. It translates to CASSWDREGAKNIQYF. This sequence joins TRBV5-1 and TRBJ2-4; 9 bases line up with TRBD1. Germline CDR1 SGHRS, CDR2 YFSETQ. There are 16 residues in the CDR3. The V and J ends lost 3 bases and 0 bases, in that order; junction bases with no gene match: 4.

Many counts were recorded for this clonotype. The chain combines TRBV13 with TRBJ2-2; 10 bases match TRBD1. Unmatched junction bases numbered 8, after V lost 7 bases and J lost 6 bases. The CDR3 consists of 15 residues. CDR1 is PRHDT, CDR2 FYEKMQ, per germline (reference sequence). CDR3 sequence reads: CASNRGQGRSGELFF. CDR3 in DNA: TGTGCCAGCAACCGGGGACAGGGGAGGTCCGGGGAGCTGTTTTTT.